Listed below are T cell receptor beta chains from one sample, sequenced in a study of T-cell reconstitution after alpha-beta-depleted transplantation in children. A single record per CDR3 protein comes from TCRdb applying MiXCR to the PCR reads. The sample comprises around 370,000 distinct CDR3 sequences, 15% to 20% of which are singletons, and around two fifths rests with the top ten. The material was PBMCs, mostly from graft donor cells, obtained 360 days after TCRalphabeta/CD19-depleted stem cell transplant. The receptor set was obtained from a male patient under 10 years old who had a stem cell transplant for acute lymphoblastic leukemia, so the T cells may come from the graft donor. Each CDR3 is given with its conserved first and last residue. The D gene is left open where the match is weak. Size is stated for part of the rows, as once, few or many counts, or as a class when the clone is expanded.

J | D | size | V | DNA | CDR3
TRBJ2-5 | TRBD1 | - | TRBV5-1 | TGCGCCAGCAGCGGGGGACAGGTCGAGACCCAGTACTTC | CASSGGQVETQYF
TRBJ2-7 | - | - | TRBV18 | TGTGCCAGCTCACCCCCCAGCGGGTTTAGTTACGAGCAGTACTTC | CASSPPSGFSYEQYF
TRBJ2-4 | - | - | TRBV12-3/TRBV12-4 | TGTGCCAGCAGTGACCAATACGGGAGACAGTACTTC | CASSDQYGRQYF
TRBJ1-5 | - | many | TRBV9 | TGTGCCAGCAGCGTAGACTTTTCCAATCAGCCCCAGCATTTT | CASSVDFSNQPQHF
TRBJ2-7 | TRBD2 | - | TRBV7-2 | TGTGCCAGCAGCTCCGCACTAGCGGGAGCGGAGGGGCAGTACTTC | CASSSALAGAEGQYF
TRBJ2-7 | TRBD2 | many | TRBV5-1 | TGCGCCAGCAGCTTGGTGGGGACTAGAACTTACGAGCAGTACTTC | CASSLVGTRTYEQYF
TRBJ1-2 | - | - | TRBV12-3/TRBV12-4 | TGTGCCAGCAGTTTCGACCCTCAGATCTATGGCTACACCTTC | CASSFDPQIYGYTF
TRBJ2-1 | TRBD2 | few | TRBV6-5 | TGTGCCAGCAGTTCCCATATCCTTCGGACTAGCGGGAGCAACGATGAGCAGTTCTTC | CASSSHILRTSGSNDEQFF
TRBJ2-3 | TRBD2 | - | TRBV7-9 | TGTGCCATCAGCCCCGCCCCAAGCGGGAGAACAGATACGCAGTATTTT | CAISPAPSGRTDTQYF
TRBJ2-3 | - | - | TRBV6-1 | TGTGCCCATGGGTCTTATACGCAGTATTTT | CAHGSYTQYF
TRBJ2-3 | - | - | TRBV25-1 | TGTGCCAGCGCCAGGGCCAGCACAGATACGCAGTATTTT | CASARASTDTQYF
TRBJ2-3 | TRBD2 | - | TRBV20-1 | TGCAGTGCTACTGAGCGTGAGACTAGCGGGAGAACAGATACGCAGTATTTT | CSATERETSGRTDTQYF
TRBJ1-6 | - | many | TRBV28 | TGTGCCAGCAGTTTTTCGCGCGGTTCACCCCTCCACTTT | CASSFSRGSPLHF
TRBJ2-7 | - | many | TRBV12-3/TRBV12-4 | TGTGCCAGCAGGCCCGACAGTACTTCCTACGAGCAGTACTTC | CASRPDSTSYEQYF
TRBJ1-4 | - | - | TRBV25-1 | TGTGCCAGCAGTGGCCCCGGGACGGAATCAACTAATGAAAAACTGTTTTTT | CASSGPGTESTNEKLFF
TRBJ2-7 | - | many | TRBV4-1 | TGCGCCAGCAGCCAAGTCGCTACAGGCCGGGGCTACGAGCAGTACTTC | CASSQVATGRGYEQYF
TRBJ2-7 | - | - | TRBV30 | TGTGCCTGGAGTGTAGGGCGGCAAACCTACGAGCAGTACTTC | CAWSVGRQTYEQYF
TRBJ2-2 | TRBD1 | few | TRBV4-3 | TGCGCCAGCAGCCGCAGAGGGGGCGGACACACCGGGGAGCTGTTTTTT | CASSRRGGGHTGELFF
TRBJ2-1 | - | - | TRBV7-3 | TGTGCCAGCAGCCACCCGCGCTTAAATGAGCAGTTCTTC | CASSHPRLNEQFF
TRBJ2-1 | TRBD2 | few | TRBV12-3/TRBV12-4 | TGTGCCAGCAGTTTCCTAGCGGGAGCGTACAATGAGCAGTTCTTC | CASSFLAGAYNEQFF
TRBJ2-1 | - | many | TRBV6-1 | TGTGCCAGCAGTGAACTTGTGGGTGGGGCCGGTAATGAGCAGTTCTTC | CASSELVGGAGNEQFF
TRBJ2-3 | - | - | TRBV9 | TGTGCCAGCGGCCTCGGGGGGCCGGTAGATACGCAGTATTTT | CASGLGGPVDTQYF
TRBJ2-2 | - | few | TRBV5-1 | TGCGCCAGCAGCTATCCCAGGGGGAACACCGGGGAGCTGTTTTTT | CASSYPRGNTGELFF
TRBJ2-3 | - | few | TRBV7-3 | TGTGCCAGCAGCTTAGTTAGCGCGGACACAGATACGCAGTATTTT | CASSLVSADTDTQYF
TRBJ2-3 | - | - | TRBV7-9 | TGTGCCAGCAGCTTAGAATTAGATACGCAGTATTTT | CASSLELDTQYF
TRBJ2-5 | TRBD2 | few | TRBV7-6 | TGTGCCAGCAGCTTAGATCCCGGACTAGTAAGGAGGCAAGAGACCCAGTACTTC | CASSLDPGLVRRQETQYF
TRBJ2-7 | TRBD2 | few | TRBV10-3 | TGTGCCATCAGGGAACCAGCGGGAGTCGAGCAGTACTTC | CAIREPAGVEQYF
TRBJ1-2 | - | - | TRBV6-5 | TGTGCCAGCAGTTACTCGGGCAGAGGTAACTATGGCTACACCTTC | CASSYSGRGNYGYTF
TRBJ1-2 | TRBD1 | - | TRBV7-9 | TGTGCCAGCAGCTTCGAGGACAGGAATGGCTACACCTTC | CASSFEDRNGYTF
TRBJ2-1 | - | many | TRBV2 | TGTGCCAGCAGCCCCGGGGACTCCCAGGTCGAGCAGTTCTTC | CASSPGDSQVEQFF
TRBJ2-5 | - | - | TRBV7-8 | TGTGCCAGCAGGGATACTTGGGGGGCGAAAGAGACCCAGTACTTC | CASRDTWGAKETQYF
TRBJ2-7 | - | - | TRBV7-9 | TGTGCCAGCAGCGGGCTACCTTATTACGAGCAGTACTTC | CASSGLPYYEQYF
TRBJ2-1 | TRBD2 | - | TRBV7-9 | TGTGCCAGCAGCCTAGCCGAGGGACTACACTACCATGAGCAGTTCTTC | CASSLAEGLHYHEQFF
TRBJ1-2 | - | many | TRBV6-2/TRBV6-3 | TGTGCCAGCAGCTCCGGCTATAACTATGGCTACACCTTC | CASSSGYNYGYTF
TRBJ2-7 | - | few | TRBV14 | TGTGCCAGCAGCCCAAGCCAGGATGGCTACGAGCAGTACTTC | CASSPSQDGYEQYF
TRBJ2-2 | - | many | TRBV4-3 | TGCGCCAGCAGCCAAGAGGGAGGCCTAGTGACCGGGGAGCTGTTTTTT | CASSQEGGLVTGELFF
TRBJ2-5 | - | once | TRBV7-8 | TGTGCCAGCAGCTTAGCCCCGCTGGACGGGACGAAGAAGTTC | CASSLAPLDGTKKF
TRBJ2-1 | - | few | TRBV18 | TGTGCCAGCTCACCAGAGTTGGCGGTCTCCTACAATGAGCAGTTCTTC | CASSPELAVSYNEQFF
TRBJ2-7 | - | - | TRBV28 | TGTGCCAGCAGCCCGAGGGCGTGGGGAGGTCCGTACTTC | CASSPRAWGGPYF
TRBJ1-1 | - | - | TRBV4-3 | TGCGCCAGCAGCCAGCCCTCGGCGGGGGGAGCTGAAGCTTTCTTT | CASSQPSAGGAEAFF
TRBJ2-7 | - | - | TRBV2 | TGTGCCAGCAGTGAAGGGAACAGGGCGACCTACGAGCAGTACTTC | CASSEGNRATYEQYF
TRBJ2-1 | - | - | TRBV3-1 | TGTGAAAGCAGCCAAGACTATAATGAGCAGTTCTTC | CESSQDYNEQFF
TRBJ2-4 | TRBD2 | - | TRBV7-9 | TGTGCCAGCAGCAGGGGACTACGGGACGCCAAAAACATTCAGTACTTC | CASSRGLRDAKNIQYF
TRBJ1-1 | - | - | TRBV18 | TGTGCCAGCTCACCGCGGGCTTACTCCGAAGCTTTCTTT | CASSPRAYSEAFF
TRBJ2-7 | TRBD1 | many | TRBV12-3/TRBV12-4 | TGTGCCAGCAGCCGGACAGGGGGCCCGTACGAGCAGTACTTC | CASSRTGGPYEQYF
TRBJ2-7 | TRBD2 | - | TRBV4-3 | TGCGCCAGCAGCCAAGAGGGGACTAGTGTTACCTACGAGCAGTACTTC | CASSQEGTSVTYEQYF
TRBJ2-1 | - | - | TRBV30 | TGTGCCTGGAGTGTCGGGGTTACCTACAATGAGCAGTTCTTC | CAWSVGVTYNEQFF
TRBJ1-1 | - | many | TRBV29-1 | TGCAGCGTTATACAGGCAAACACTGAAGCTTTCTTT | CSVIQANTEAFF
TRBJ2-3 | TRBD2 | few | TRBV7-2 | TGTGCCAGCAGCTTAGGTGCTAGCGGCCCAGTCGGCGGTACGCAGTATTTT | CASSLGASGPVGGTQYF
TRBJ2-3 | - | once | TRBV12-3/TRBV12-4 | TGTGCCAGCACTCCCACCCTGGCGAGTACGCAGTATTTT | CASTPTLASTQYF